Each of the 20 T cell receptor beta chains below was sequenced from the same sample in a study of CD8 T cells in Susac syndrome. RNA totalling about 0.45 to 1 ug underwent reverse transcription with random hexamers. TCRdb reprocessed the immunoSEQ multiplex PCR reads with MiXCR, giving one entry per CDR3 protein. Here the sample spans around 190,000 distinct CDR3 sequences, about 93% being singletons. Source material: CD4+ T cells from PBMCs. These receptors were collected from a human donor in good health.

The CDR3 reads CSARALAGALVYNEQFF. The CDR3 nucleotides read TGCAGTGCCCGGGCCCTAGCGGGGGCCTTAGTCTACAATGAGCAGTTCTTC. V and J are TRBV20-1 and TRBJ2-1, with 10 bases matching TRBD2. With V trimmed by 6 bases and J by 3 bases, 14 bases remained unmatched. Germline V CDR1 and CDR2: DFQATT, SNEGSKA (reference sequence). The CDR3 is 17 amino acids.

This clonotype was seen once. This chain uses TRBV2 with TRBJ2-3; 11 nucleotides align to TRBD2. The V gene's germline CDR1 is SNHLY and CDR2 FYNNEI. The length of the CDR3 is 15 residues. V was clipped by 4 bases and J by 3 bases; unmatched bases: 3. This CDR3 is CASSALAGGTDTQYF. CDR3 bases: TGTGCCAGCAGTGCTCTAGCGGGGGGAACAGATACGCAGTATTTT.

This sequence joins TRBV20-1 and TRBJ2-1; 9 nucleotides agree with TRBD2. CDR1 DFQATT and CDR2 SNEGSKA come from the germline V gene (reference sequence). This CDR3 contains 14 residues. Trimming at V came to 3 bases and at J to 10 bases, leaving 10 bases not matched to a gene. CDR3 nucleotide sequence: TGCAGTGCTAGCGAGAGCGGGGGGTCGACGGAGCAGTTCTTC. This sequence encodes CSASESGGSTEQFF.

This clonotype was seen once. The chain links TRBV30 to TRBJ2-5; 8 positions match TRBD2. The length of the CDR3 is 13 residues. Germline V gene lookup returns CDR1 GTSNPN and CDR2 SVGIG (reference sequence). J gave up 10 bases and V 0 bases, and 7 bases lay outside the gene matches. The CDR3 is CAWSVPGGIIQYF. The CDR3 DNA reads TGTGCCTGGAGTGTACCGGGGGGGATAATCCAGTACTTC.

V usage is TRBV19 and J usage is TRBJ2-6; D uncertain. In germline, CDR1 is LNHDA, CDR2 SQIVND (reference sequence). Trimming took 5 bases from V and 4 from J, leaving 21 bases between them. This CDR3 has 18 amino acids. CDR3 region: CASSSRGGSYTGANVLTF. CDR3 DNA sequence: TGTGCCAGTAGTTCCCGTGGTGGCTCCTATACAGGGGCCAACGTCCTGACTTTC.

This clonotype has more than one count but fewer than ten. This chain connects TRBV19 to TRBJ1-3; the D gene is possibly TRBD1 (6 bases). V was clipped by 6 bases and J by 4 bases, with 13 bases between them. Per the germline V gene, CDR1 is LNHDA and CDR2 is SQIVND (reference sequence). This CDR3 is built from 14 residues. The CDR3, as DNA: TGTGCCAGTAGCCTAGGGGGTGCCGGAAACACCATATATTTT. Translating gives CASSLGGAGNTIYF.

The chain carries TRBV28 and TRBJ2-7; maybe TRBD1 (5 bases). This CDR3 has 14 amino acids. V lost 6 bases, J lost 1 base, and 13 bases lay in between. Germline V CDR1 and CDR2: MDHEN, SYDVKM. CDR3 bases: TGTGCCAGCAGGCGGACACGCGGATCCTACGAGCAGTACGTC. It translates to CASRRTRGSYEQYV.

The chain joins TRBV27 to TRBJ2-1; weak D call: TRBD2 (5 bases). Germline V gives CDR1 MNHEY, CDR2 SMNVEV (reference sequence). Trimming cost V 5 bases and J 3 bases, with 11 bases left between them. The CDR3 has 14 amino acids. CDR3 sequence: CASSPRGLYNEQFF. The DNA of the CDR3 is TGTGCCAGCAGTCCCCGAGGACTCTACAATGAGCAGTTCTTC.

The chain combines TRBV25-1 with TRBJ1-1; D remains unclear. CDR1 and CDR2 (germline): MGHDK, SYGVNS. The CDR3 runs to 14 residues. V was pared by 1 base and J by 4 bases, with 10 bases between. CDR3 residues: CASSESRVGTEAFF. The DNA of the CDR3 is TGTGCCAGCAGTGAATCAAGGGTGGGCACTGAAGCTTTCTTT.

This chain uses TRBV7-3 with TRBJ2-1; D not resolved. Deletions cut 5 bases from V and 0 bases from J, with 17 bases between. The germline V gene encodes CDR1 SGHTA and CDR2 FQGTGA. The CDR3 runs 17 residues. The CDR3: CASSLDPSPSSYNEQFF. CDR3 nucleotide sequence: TGTGCCAGCAGCCTAGACCCGTCCCCGAGCTCCTACAATGAGCAGTTCTTC.

The chain couples TRBV7-9 to TRBJ2-1, with D possibly matching TRBD1 (6 bases). Germline V lookup: CDR1 SEHNR, CDR2 FQNEAQ (reference sequence). CDR3 size: 15 residues. The germline V and J ends were trimmed by 5 bases and 2 bases, with 13 bases remaining between them. DNA for the CDR3: TGTGCCAGCAGCGGCGTGGGGGCACCCTACAATGAGCAGTTCTTC. Amino acids: CASSGVGAPYNEQFF. The complete variable domain, with remaining parts taken from reference TRBV7-9 and TRBJ2-1, reads DTGVSQNPRHKITKRGQNVTFRCDPISEHNRLYWYRQTLGQGPEFLTYFQNEAQLEKSRLLSDRFSAERPKGSFSTLEIQRTEQGDSAMYLCASSGVGAPYNEQFFGPGTRLTVL.

The chain recombines TRBV15 with TRBJ2-7; the D call may be TRBD1 or TRBD2 (5 bases each). CDR1 and CDR2 (germline): LNHNV, YYDKDF (reference sequence). V shed 8 bases and J shed 2 bases, with 10 bases lying between them. This CDR3 is 12 amino acids long. CDR3 residues: CATGTGPYEQYF. CDR3 in DNA: TGTGCCACCGGGACCGGCCCCTACGAGCAGTACTTC.

This clonotype has only a few counts. The chain couples TRBV18 to TRBJ1-2; 7 nucleotides line up with TRBD1. Germline assignment: CDR1 KGHSH and CDR2 LQKENI. After removal of 2 bases from V and 5 bases from J, the junction contained 5 bases not matched to a gene. The CDR3 extends over 14 amino acids. CDR3 in amino acids: CASSPRGGGYGYTF. The DNA of the CDR3 is TGTGCCAGCTCACCAAGAGGGGGCGGGTATGGCTACACCTTC.

The chain combines TRBV19 with TRBJ2-7; either TRBD1 or TRBD2 may fit D (5 bases each). This CDR3 is built from 15 residues. Germline CDR1 reads LNHDA; CDR2 reads SQIVND (reference sequence). The ends were cut back, 3 bases at V and 1 base at J, with 13 bases in the middle. The CDR3: CASSMRPGLSYEQYF. As DNA, the CDR3 is TGTGCCAGTAGTATGAGACCGGGGCTATCCTACGAGCAGTACTTC. The complete variable domain, with remaining parts taken from reference TRBV19 and TRBJ2-7, reads DGGITQSPKYLFRKEGQNVTLSCEQNLNHDAMYWYRQDPGQGLRLIYYSQIVNDFQKGDIAEGYSVSREKKESFPLTVTSAQKNPTAFYLCASSMRPGLSYEQYFGPGTRLTVT.

This clonotype has just one count. The gene calls are TRBV18 and TRBJ2-7, with 10 bases identical to TRBD1. The CDR3 length is 14 residues. Losses at the gene ends were 4 bases for V and 3 bases for J; bases not matched to a gene: 3. Germline CDR1 and CDR2: KGHSH and LQKENI. DNA of the CDR3: TGTGCCAGCTCACTAGGACAGGGGGTCTACGAGCAGTACGTC. Its translation: CASSLGQGVYEQYV.

The CDR3 reads CAWSVGVNQPQHF. CDR3 DNA: TGTGCCTGGAGTGTCGGCGTTAATCAGCCCCAGCATTTT. J is TRBJ1-5 and V is TRBV30; D remains ambiguous. Germline CDR1 and CDR2: GTSNPN and SVGIG (reference sequence). V lost 0 bases, J lost 4 bases, and 7 bases lay in between. CDR3 length: 13 residues.

V is TRBV15 and J is TRBJ1-3, with D perhaps TRBD1 (5 bases). V lost 1 base to trimming and J lost 2 bases, with 12 bases between them. Per germline, CDR1 LNHNV and CDR2 YYDKDF (reference sequence). The CDR3 extends over 16 amino acids. The CDR3 here is CATSRVRGDAGNTIYF. For the CDR3, the DNA is TGTGCCACCAGCAGAGTGAGGGGAGATGCTGGAAACACCATATATTTT.

The sample holds one count of this clonotype. The chain carries TRBV3-1 and TRBJ2-2; 10 bases align to TRBD2. J was trimmed by 4 bases and V by 1 base; bases with no gene match: 6. The germline V gene encodes CDR1 LGHDT and CDR2 YNNKEL (reference sequence). The CDR3 is made up of 17 amino acids. Here the CDR3 DNA reads TGTGCCAGCAGCCAAGGCCTAGCGGGGGCCCTCACCGGGGAGCTGTTTTTT. It yields the protein CASSQGLAGALTGELFF. Combining the CDR3 with reference TRBV3-1 and TRBJ2-2 gives the whole variable domain DTAVSQTPKYLVTQMGNDKSIKCEQNLGHDTMYWYKQDSKKFLKIMFSYNNKELIINETVPNRFSPKSPDKAHLNLHINSLELGDSAVYFCASSQGLAGALTGELFFGEGSRLTVL.

J is TRBJ2-5 and V is TRBV9; weak D call: TRBD2 (5 bases). CDR1 SGDLS and CDR2 YYNGEE come from the germline V gene. The V end was cut by 0 bases, the J end by 9 bases, with 15 bases between. CDR3 size: 14 residues. The CDR3 nucleotides are TGTGCCAGCAGCGTAGACCTCGGTCTCGGGGCCCAGTACTTC. Protein product: CASSVDLGLGAQYF.

The chain employs TRBV12-5 and TRBJ1-1; perhaps TRBD1 as D (5 bases). Per the germline V gene, CDR1 is LGHNT and CDR2 is FRNRAP. The CDR3 spans 13 residues. V was clipped by 7 bases and J by 1 base, with 10 bases between them. The CDR3 DNA reads as TGTGCTAGTGTCGAAAGGGGGAACACTGAAGCTTTCTTT. This encodes CASVERGNTEAFF.